The clone carrying this TCR beta chain was detected only a few times. This CDR3 has 13 residues. After removal of 4 bases from V and 10 bases from J, the junction contained 6 bases not matched to a gene. Germline CDR1 and CDR2: SGHAT and FQNNGV. The assay was immunoSEQ multiplex PCR, and TCRdb's table has in-frame clones only and misses some. The sample yields tens of thousands of clones, about 87% seen once. This specimen belongs to a study of OX40 agonist ivuxolimab in advanced cancers. This sample comprised CD4+ or CD8+ T cells sorted from blood, obtained in a trial of the OX40 agonist ivuxolimab. This chain links TRBV11-2 with TRBJ2-3, with TRBD1 matching 9 bases. The source is an adult with an advanced solid tumor such as melanoma, head and neck, liver or kidney cancer. The CDR3 here is CASSSDRGFAQYF. The CDR3 region has the DNA TGTGCCAGCAGCTCGGACAGGGGTTTCGCGCAGTATTTT.